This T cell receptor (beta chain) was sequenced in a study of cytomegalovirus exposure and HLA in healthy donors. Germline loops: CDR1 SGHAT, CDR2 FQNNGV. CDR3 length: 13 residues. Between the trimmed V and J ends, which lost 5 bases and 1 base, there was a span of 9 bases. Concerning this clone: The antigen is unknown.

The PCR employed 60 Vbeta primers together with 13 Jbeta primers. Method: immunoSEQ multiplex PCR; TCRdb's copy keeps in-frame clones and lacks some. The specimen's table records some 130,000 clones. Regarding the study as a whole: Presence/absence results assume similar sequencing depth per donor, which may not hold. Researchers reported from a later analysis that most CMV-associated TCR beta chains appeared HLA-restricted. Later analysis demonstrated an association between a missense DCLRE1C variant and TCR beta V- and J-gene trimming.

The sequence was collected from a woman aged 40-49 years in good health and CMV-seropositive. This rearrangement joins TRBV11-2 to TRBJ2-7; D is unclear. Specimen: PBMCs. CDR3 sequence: CASSLGVSYEQYF. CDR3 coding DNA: TGTGCCAGCAGCCTTGGAGTGTCCTACGAGCAGTACTTC.